Listed below are T cell receptor beta chains from one sample, sequenced in a study of cytomegalovirus exposure and HLA in healthy donors. Some clones are missing from TCRdb's copy, which holds only in-frame ones; the method was immunoSEQ multiplex PCR. The data hold some 140,000 clones, with 60% to 80% observed a single time. The specimen was PBMCs. Receptors were obtained from a man in his forties or fifties in good health and CMV-seropositive. Each CDR3 is given with its conserved first and last residue. Each record gives: V gene, J gene, CDR3 protein.

TRBV20-1	TRBJ1-1	CSARDLSEAFF
TRBV6-4	TRBJ1-5	CASIRTAGNPNQPQHF
TRBV13	TRBJ1-1	CASSPGEYTEAFF
TRBV27	TRBJ1-1	CASSSTTRHTEAFF
TRBV28	TRBJ1-1	CASIKNTEAFF
TRBV19	TRBJ1-1	CASSIHSLNTEAFF
TRBV28	TRBJ1-6	CASSPTGYNSPLHF
TRBV5-1	TRBJ2-2	CASSFTAAANTGELFF
TRBV2	TRBJ2-7	CASSEAGGGYEQYF
TRBV7-2	TRBJ2-1	CASSRLAARVGNEQFF
TRBV5-1	TRBJ2-3	CASRTGGPGTDTQYF
TRBV19	TRBJ1-5	CASRRAAGYSNQPQHF
TRBV29-1	TRBJ1-1	CSVALNRFNQAFF
TRBV15	TRBJ2-1	CATSIVSVRGTAEQFF
TRBV6-1	TRBJ2-2	CASSVTGDTGELFF
TRBV5-1	TRBJ1-4	CASSLQTGQLNEKLFF
TRBV10-3	TRBJ2-5	CAISDRGGLQETQYF
TRBV6-6	TRBJ1-5	CASSYRQGGNQPQHF
TRBV15	TRBJ2-2	CATSRDLTRTGELFF
TRBV9	TRBJ2-1	CASTPTGVNNEQFF
TRBV7-8	TRBJ1-5	CASSGRTGGGQPQHF
TRBV5-4	TRBJ1-2	CASSLSPTGGIYGYTF
TRBV20-1	TRBJ1-1	CSAEENTEAFF
TRBV5-1	TRBJ2-7	CASSLGASTSYEQYF
TRBV7-9	TRBJ1-4	CASSLARGTDVEKLFF
TRBV5-1	TRBJ2-3	CASSFTTDTQYF
TRBV6-5	TRBJ1-1	CASSYSVSGNTEAFF
TRBV19	TRBJ2-1	CASSIGTSGRARGEQFF
TRBV2	TRBJ1-1	CASNQQGGTEAFF
TRBV5-5	TRBJ1-2	CASSSGGRLYGYTF
TRBV14	TRBJ1-1	CASSQDLRSAEAFF
TRBV5-6	TRBJ1-3	CASSPGVSGNTIYF
TRBV19	TRBJ1-2	CASSRRGPDSNYGYTF
TRBV6-4	TRBJ2-3	CASSDPKTDTQYF
TRBV7-9	TRBJ2-1	CASSRGVRGGSEQFF
TRBV19	TRBJ1-5	CASGTGGAVNQPQHF
TRBV10-3	TRBJ2-5	CAIPFGGLAETKPQETQYF
TRBV10-3	TRBJ2-7	CAISSSGQGTYEQYF
TRBV7-8	TRBJ2-2	CASSLEVVWGVRTGELFF
TRBV18	TRBJ2-7	CASSRGTGAYEQYF
TRBV2	TRBJ1-2	CASGMGQTRVANYGYTF
TRBV5-1	TRBJ1-1	CASKWGQGVSEAFF
TRBV2	TRBJ1-5	CASSGGRVQPQHF
TRBV19	TRBJ2-1	CASKGAGGSSYNEQFF
TRBV18	TRBJ2-3	CASSPIGDTDTQYF
TRBV11-2	TRBJ2-3	CASSFPRDLRSTDTQYF
TRBV4-3	TRBJ1-1	CASSRSITQLSRTEAFF
TRBV19	TRBJ1-5	CASSWRNQPQHF
TRBV29-1	TRBJ2-1	CSVGRRYNEQFF
TRBV5-1	TRBJ2-7	CASSLGQDGGVVQYF
TRBV6-6	TRBJ1-5	CASSRADQPQHF
TRBV10-3	TRBJ1-2	CAISGGTNYGYTF
TRBV9	TRBJ2-5	CASSPQFPQETQYF
TRBV5-1	TRBJ1-1	CASSLTDMNTEAFF
TRBV4-1	TRBJ1-3	CASSQDLFRSGNTIYF